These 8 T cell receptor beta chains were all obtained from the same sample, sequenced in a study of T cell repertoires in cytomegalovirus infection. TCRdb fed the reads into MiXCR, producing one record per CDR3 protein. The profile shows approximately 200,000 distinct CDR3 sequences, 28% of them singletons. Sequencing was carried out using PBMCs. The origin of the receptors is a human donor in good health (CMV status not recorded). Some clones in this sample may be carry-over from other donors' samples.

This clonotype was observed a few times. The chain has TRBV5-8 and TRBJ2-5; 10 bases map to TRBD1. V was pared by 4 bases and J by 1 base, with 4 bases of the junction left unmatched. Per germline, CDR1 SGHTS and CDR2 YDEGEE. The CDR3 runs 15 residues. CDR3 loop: CASSPGQGSQETQYF. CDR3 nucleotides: TGTGCCAGCAGCCCGGGACAGGGGTCCCAAGAGACCCAGTACTTC.

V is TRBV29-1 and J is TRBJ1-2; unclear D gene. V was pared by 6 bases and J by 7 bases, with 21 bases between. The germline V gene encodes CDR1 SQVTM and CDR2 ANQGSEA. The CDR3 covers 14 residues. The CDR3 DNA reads TGCAGCGTCGCGACGGGTACTTTGGTCGGTGGCTACACCTTC. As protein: CSVATGTLVGGYTF.

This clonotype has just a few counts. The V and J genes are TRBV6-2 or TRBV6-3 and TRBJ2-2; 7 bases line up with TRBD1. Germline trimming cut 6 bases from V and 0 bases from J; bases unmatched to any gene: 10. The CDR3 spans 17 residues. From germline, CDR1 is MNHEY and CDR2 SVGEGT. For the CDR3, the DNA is TGTGCCAGCAGCAGACCAGGGGGTGGGGCGAACACCGGGGAGCTGTTTTTT. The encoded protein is CASSRPGGGANTGELFF.

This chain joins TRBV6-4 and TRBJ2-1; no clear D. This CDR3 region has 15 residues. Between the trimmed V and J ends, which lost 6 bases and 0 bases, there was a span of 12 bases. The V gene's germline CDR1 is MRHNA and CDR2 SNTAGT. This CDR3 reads CASSDTDGSYNEQFF. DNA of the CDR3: TGTGCCAGCAGCGATACCGACGGCTCCTACAATGAGCAGTTCTTC.

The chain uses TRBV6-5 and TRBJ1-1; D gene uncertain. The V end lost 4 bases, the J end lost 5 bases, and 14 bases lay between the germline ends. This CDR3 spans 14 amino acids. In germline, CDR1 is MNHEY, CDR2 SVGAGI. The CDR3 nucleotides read TGTGCCAGCAGTTCCGCGGGAGTGGTAACTGAAGCTTTCTTT. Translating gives CASSSAGVVTEAFF.

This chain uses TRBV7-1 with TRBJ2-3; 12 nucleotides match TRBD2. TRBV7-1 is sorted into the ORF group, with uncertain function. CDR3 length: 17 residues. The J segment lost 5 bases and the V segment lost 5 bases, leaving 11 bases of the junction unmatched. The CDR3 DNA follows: TGTGCCAGCAGCCCCCTCCGACTAGCGGGGGTGGTAGATACGCAGTATTTT. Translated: CASSPLRLAGVVDTQYF.

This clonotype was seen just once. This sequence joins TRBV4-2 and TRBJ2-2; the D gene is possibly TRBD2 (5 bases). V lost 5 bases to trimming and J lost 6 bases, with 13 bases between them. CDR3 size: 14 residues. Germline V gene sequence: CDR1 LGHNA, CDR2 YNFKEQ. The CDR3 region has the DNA TGTGCCAGCAGCGATCTCTCGGGGTCCGGGGAGCTGTTTTTT. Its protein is CASSDLSGSGELFF.

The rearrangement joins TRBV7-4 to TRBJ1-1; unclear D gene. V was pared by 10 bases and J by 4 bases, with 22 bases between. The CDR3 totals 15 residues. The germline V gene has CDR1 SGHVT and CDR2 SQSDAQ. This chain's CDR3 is CATTSVLTGSTEAFF. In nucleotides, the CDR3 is TGTGCCACCACCTCGGTCCTAACTGGGAGCACTGAAGCTTTCTTT.